These 2 T cell receptor beta chains were sequenced from one sample in a study of OX40 agonist ivuxolimab in advanced cancers. Receptor amplification or capture employed the immunoSEQ multiplex PCR assay. TCRdb took over this immuneACCESS table, retaining in-frame rearrangements with V and J assigned. Such tables are incomplete; in checked studies, under half of the missing clones stem from an unresolved V gene, and the remainder is unexplained. Across this sample there are some 52,000 clones, with 85% to 90% seen only once. Of the sample, less than 7% is held by the ten largest clones. The specimen was CD4+ or CD8+ T cells sorted from blood, collected in a trial of the OX40 agonist ivuxolimab. Receptor source: an adult with an advanced solid tumor such as melanoma, head and neck, liver or kidney cancer.

This clone was detected once. The chain couples TRBV5-1 to TRBJ1-5; D perhaps matches TRBD1 (6 bases). V was shortened by 4 bases and J by 6 bases, with 14 bases between the two germline ends. The length of the CDR3 is 14 residues. Per germline, CDR1 SGHRS and CDR2 YFSETQ. The CDR3 reads CASSPLGGAQPQHF. CDR3 coding DNA: TGCGCCAGCAGCCCCTTAGGGGGTGCTCAGCCCCAGCATTTT. The full variable domain, its missing parts supplied by reference TRBV5-1 and TRBJ1-5, is KAGVTQTPRYLIKTRGQQVTLSCSPISGHRSVSWYQQTPGQGLQFLFEYFSETQRNKGNFPGRFSGRQFSNSRSEMNVSTLELGDSALYLCASSPLGGAQPQHFGDGTRLSIL.

V gene TRBV7-6 combines with J gene TRBJ2-2; TRBD2 agrees at 8 bases. Germline values: CDR1 SGHVS, CDR2 FNYEAQ. Trimming removed 1 base from V and 4 bases from J; junction bases left unmatched: 8. The CDR3 consists of 17 residues. The CDR3, as DNA: TGTGCCAGCAGCTTAGTGGATAGTAGCGGGGCCACCGGGGAGCTGTTTTTT. Translated, it gives CASSLVDSSGATGELFF.